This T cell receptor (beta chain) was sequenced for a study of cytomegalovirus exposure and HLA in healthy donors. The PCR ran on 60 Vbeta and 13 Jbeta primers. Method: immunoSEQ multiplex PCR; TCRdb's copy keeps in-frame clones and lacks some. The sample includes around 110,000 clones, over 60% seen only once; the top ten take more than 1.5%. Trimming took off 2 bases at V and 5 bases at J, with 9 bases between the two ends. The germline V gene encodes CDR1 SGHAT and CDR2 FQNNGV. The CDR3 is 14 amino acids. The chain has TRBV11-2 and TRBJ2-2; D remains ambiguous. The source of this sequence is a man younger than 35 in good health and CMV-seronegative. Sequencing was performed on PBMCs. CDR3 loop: CASSLSVVTGELFF. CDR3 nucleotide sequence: TGTGCCAGCAGCTTAAGCGTAGTAACCGGGGAGCTGTTTTTT.